One sample yielded the 16 T cell receptor beta chains listed below, sequenced in a study of regulatory T cells in long-lasting Graves disease. The time point denotes: newly diagnosed GD, antithyroid drugs for less than 3 months. RNA extracted from PBMCs served as the sequencing template. In building TCR beta libraries, iRepertoire HTBI primers were used together with Arm-PCR of CDR3 regions. Via MiXCR, TCRdb re-called the multiplex PCR reads, giving one row per CDR3 protein. The sample has 550,000 or so distinct CDR3 sequences, around 12% seen once. These data were likewise used in another study, on T cells in Graves' hyperthyroidism and ophthalmopathy.

This specimen consisted of peripheral blood mononuclear cells (PBMCs), obtained at new diagnosis, from a patient treated with antithyroid drugs. Receptors originate from a woman younger than 45 with Graves disease.

The genes are TRBV20-1 and TRBJ2-7, with 12 bases matching TRBD2. The V segment lost 5 bases and the J segment 2 bases; nucleotides outside the gene matches: 10. This CDR3 has 16 amino acids. Per the germline V gene, CDR1 is DFQATT and CDR2 is SNEGSKA (reference sequence). CDR3 sequence reads: CSAGPGLAGPTYEQYF. The CDR3 nucleotides are TGCAGTGCTGGACCGGGACTAGCGGGCCCCACCTACGAGCAGTACTTC.

This clonotype was found many times. The genes are TRBV28 and TRBJ2-5; TRBD1 matches at 10 bases. In germline, CDR1 is MDHEN, CDR2 SYDVKM. The junction had 13 bases not matched to a gene; V was cut back by 10 bases and J by 5 bases. The CDR3 contains 15 residues. The CDR3 sequence is CATLGPGQGFETQYF. DNA for the CDR3: TGTGCCACCCTGGGCCCGGGACAGGGGTTTGAGACCCAGTACTTC.

This clonotype was counted once. V is TRBV30 and J is TRBJ2-1, with D uncertain. This CDR3 has 11 residues. The ends were cut back, 3 bases at V and 4 bases at J, with 4 bases in the middle. Germline V lookup: CDR1 GTSNPN, CDR2 SVGIG (reference sequence). CDR3 loop: CAWRRYNEQFF. The CDR3 coding sequence is TGTGCCTGGAGAAGATACAATGAGCAGTTCTTC.

This chain connects TRBV11-3 to TRBJ1-1; weak D call: TRBD1 (5 bases). Trimming removed 8 bases at V and 6 bases at J, with 19 bases between. The germline V gene encodes CDR1 SGHNT and CDR2 YENEEA. CDR3 length equals 14 residues. The CDR3 reads CASGWGPGRAEAFF. The CDR3 DNA reads TGTGCCAGCGGCTGGGGCCCGGGGAGGGCTGAAGCTTTCTTT.

The V gene is TRBV29-1, the J gene TRBJ2-1, with D possibly called TRBD1 or TRBD2 (6 bases each). The CDR3 runs 14 residues. The germline CDR1 and CDR2 sequences are SQVTM and ANQGSEA. V lost 7 bases and J lost 2, with 15 bases in between. CDR3 in DNA: TGCAGCGCCAAAAAGGGGGGCACCTACAATGAGCAGTTCTTC. Translating it yields CSAKKGGTYNEQFF.

V is TRBV19 and J is TRBJ1-5; a possible D gene is TRBD1 (5 bases). The germline V gene encodes CDR1 LNHDA and CDR2 SQIVND (reference sequence). With 3 bases removed from V and 7 bases from J, the gap between germline ends came to 16 bases. CDR3 length equals 15 residues. CDR3 protein: CASSMRRQGGQPQHF. CDR3 DNA: TGTGCCAGTAGTATGAGGAGGCAGGGAGGCCAGCCCCAGCATTTT.

The table lists this clonotype with many counts. The rearrangement joins TRBV6-1 to TRBJ2-7, with 9 nucleotides matching TRBD1. The CDR3 runs 20 residues. Germline CDR1 MNHNS, CDR2 SASEGT. Trimming took 4 bases from V and 3 from J; bases not matched to a gene: 22. CDR3 protein: CASSAPITGTGILPRYEQYF. The CDR3 DNA sequence: TGTGCCAGCAGTGCCCCTATCACCGGGACAGGGATATTACCCCGCTACGAGCAGTACTTC.

Many counts were recorded for this clonotype. The chain couples TRBV4-3 to TRBJ2-1, with TRBD2 matching over 13 bases. J lost 5 bases, V lost 6 bases, and 10 bases had no gene match. Germline CDR1 is LGHNA and CDR2 is YSLEER. The CDR3 length is 17 residues. CDR3 sequence (DNA): TGCGCCAGCAGAAGAGATGCCGGACTAGCGGGAGACAATGAGCAGTTCTTC. Protein product: CASRRDAGLAGDNEQFF.

This clonotype has at least ten counts. The chain uses TRBV5-1 and TRBJ2-7, with 7 bases aligning to TRBD2. The CDR3 spans 16 residues. V shed 0 bases and J 6 bases; nucleotides not matched to a gene: 12. CDR1 and CDR2 (germline): SGHRS, YFSETQ. The chain's CDR3 is CASSLAEAGAPGEQYF. CDR3 in DNA: TGCGCCAGCAGCTTGGCCGAGGCGGGAGCCCCGGGCGAGCAGTACTTC.

This clonotype was detected ten times or more. The chain links TRBV28 to TRBJ2-3, with 10 bases identical to TRBD2. The CDR3 runs 16 residues. The V and J ends lost 5 bases and 2 bases, in that order; junction bases with no gene match: 7. CDR1 is MDHEN and CDR2 is SYDVKM in the germline V gene. CDR3 protein: CASSVVAGGPTDTQYF. The CDR3 DNA reads TGTGCCAGCAGTGTCGTAGCGGGAGGTCCCACAGATACGCAGTATTTT. The entire variable domain, with the rest obtained from reference TRBV28 and TRBJ2-3, is as follows: DVKVTQSSRYLVKRTGEKVFLECVQDMDHENMFWYRQDPGLGLRLIYFSYDVKMKEKGDIPEGYSVSREKKERFSLILESASTNQTSMYLCASSVVAGGPTDTQYFGPGTRLTVL.

CDR3 loop: CSASRSGANVLTF. The CDR3 DNA is TGCAGTGCTTCTCGATCTGGGGCCAACGTCCTGACTTTC. The chain recombines TRBV20-1 with TRBJ2-6; no clear D. Trimming stripped 5 bases from V and 1 base from J, with 6 bases between. CDR1 is DFQATT, CDR2 SNEGSKA, per germline (reference sequence). The CDR3 totals 13 residues.

In this sample, this clonotype turned up a few times. CDR3 loop: CASSQDWREPTYEQYF. In DNA, the CDR3 is TGTGCCAGCAGCCAAGACTGGCGGGAGCCTACCTACGAGCAGTACTTC. The rearrangement links TRBV3-1 to TRBJ2-7, with 7 bases lining up with TRBD2. The CDR3 sequence is 16 residues long. Trimming at V came to 0 bases and at J to 2 bases, leaving 7 bases not matched to a gene. Germline loops: CDR1 LGHDT, CDR2 YNNKEL (reference sequence).

This clonotype was detected many times. J is TRBJ2-5 and V is TRBV6-2 or TRBV6-3; 10 nucleotides line up with TRBD2. V dropped 0 bases and J dropped 2; count of bases not matched to a gene: 6. The CDR3 is 17 amino acids. Germline V gives CDR1 MNHEY, CDR2 SVGEGT. DNA for the CDR3: TGTGCCAGCAGTTACTCTTTGACTAGCGGGTTACAAGAGACCCAGTACTTC. Protein product: CASSYSLTSGLQETQYF.

The gene calls are TRBV18 and TRBJ2-1, with TRBD2 matching over 10 bases. Unmatched junction bases numbered 5, after V lost 3 bases and J lost 0 bases. The CDR3 runs to 17 residues. Germline V lookup: CDR1 KGHSH, CDR2 LQKENI. The CDR3 sequence: CASSPTSSGSSYNEQFF. The CDR3 coding sequence is TGTGCCAGCTCACCCACCTCTAGCGGGAGCTCCTACAATGAGCAGTTCTTC.

This clonotype appeared many times. The chain couples TRBV2 to TRBJ1-4, with 7 bases identical to TRBD1. Germline-derived CDR1 and CDR2 are SNHLY and FYNNEI. Losses at the gene ends were 4 bases for V and 8 bases for J; bases not matched to a gene: 13. CDR3 length equals 16 residues. CDR3 protein: CASSGQGNRWREKLFF. CDR3 DNA: TGTGCCAGCAGTGGACAGGGTAATCGGTGGAGAGAAAAACTGTTTTTT.

The table lists this clonotype with many counts. This chain connects TRBV27 to TRBJ2-2; D is perhaps TRBD1 (5 bases). The length of the CDR3 is 14 residues. V was cut by 1 base and J by 8 bases, with 11 bases left in between. Looked up from germline, CDR1 is MNHEY and CDR2 is SMNVEV (reference sequence). CDR3 coding DNA: TGTGCCAGCAGTTTATACCAGGGTAGAGGGGAGCTGTTTTTT. This codes for CASSLYQGRGELFF.